The clone carrying this T cell receptor (beta chain) was seen only once. After autologous stem cell transplantation all patients relapsed, and prior brentuximab vedotin exposure differed between cohorts. This record belongs to a study of PD-1 blockade in classical Hodgkin lymphoma. Study-wide background: Patients were administered nivolumab (3 mg/kg intravenously) every 2 weeks.

This table comes from immunoSEQ multiplex PCR, and its TCRdb copy is limited to in-frame clones, with some not included. The data show about 60,000 clones, 90% seen once. The germline V gene encodes CDR1 LGHNA and CDR2 YNFKEQ. Trimming stripped 3 bases from V and 9 bases from J, with 18 bases between. The CDR3 has 15 residues. Material: peripheral blood mononuclear cells (PBMCs), obtained at baseline. The source of this sequence is a human donor with classical Hodgkin lymphoma. This chain uses TRBV4-2 with TRBJ1-5; D unresolved. CDR3 loop: CASSQEGHLSGPQHF. Written as DNA, the CDR3 is TGTGCCAGCAGCCAGGAGGGTCACCTCTCAGGGCCCCAGCATTTT.